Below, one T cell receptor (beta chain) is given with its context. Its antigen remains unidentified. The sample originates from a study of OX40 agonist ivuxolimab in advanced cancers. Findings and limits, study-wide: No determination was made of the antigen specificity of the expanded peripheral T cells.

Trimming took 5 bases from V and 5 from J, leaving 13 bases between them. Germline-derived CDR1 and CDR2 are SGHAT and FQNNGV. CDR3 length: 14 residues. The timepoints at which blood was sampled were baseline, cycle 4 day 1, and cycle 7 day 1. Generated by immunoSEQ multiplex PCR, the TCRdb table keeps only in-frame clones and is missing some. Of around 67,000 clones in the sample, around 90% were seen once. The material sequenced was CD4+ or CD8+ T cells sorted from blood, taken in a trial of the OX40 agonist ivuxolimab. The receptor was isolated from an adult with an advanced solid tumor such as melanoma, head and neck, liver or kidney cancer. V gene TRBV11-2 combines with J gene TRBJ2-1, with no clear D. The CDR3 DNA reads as TGTGCCAGCAGCACATCTGGGGTAAACAATGAGCAGTTCTTC. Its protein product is CASSTSGVNNEQFF.